The 10 T cell receptor beta chains below come from one sample, sequenced in a study of blood T cell repertoires in COVID-19 (dated by TCRdb to the early 2020s). Library construction relied on the immunoSEQ multiplex PCR assay. This immuneACCESS table, as held by TCRdb, lists in-frame sequences with V and J called but not all clones. Of the missing ones, under half trace to an unresolved V gene in checked studies; the others have no known cause. In all, the sample holds some 57,000 clones, and 65% to 90% of those were seen once. 10% to 13% of the sample comes from the top ten. The sample consisted of peripheral blood. These receptors all come from a human donor in a cohort sampled during active COVID-19.

The chain uses TRBV28 and TRBJ1-1; maybe TRBD1 (6 bases). Germline CDR1 and CDR2: MDHEN and SYDVKM. V was clipped by 3 bases and J by 1 base, with 12 bases between them. The CDR3 is 15 amino acids. The CDR3 nucleotides are TGTGCCAGCAGTTTCAAGGGGGGGGCGAACACTGAAGCTTTCTTT. Translating gives CASSFKGGANTEAFF.

The rearrangement links TRBV28 to TRBJ1-5; D is uncertain. Germline CDR1 and CDR2: MDHEN and SYDVKM. This CDR3 contains 15 residues. V lost 1 base and J lost 1, with 8 bases in between. This CDR3 is CASSLLTGSNQPQHF. The CDR3 nucleotides are TGTGCCAGCAGTTTATTGACGGGGAGCAATCAGCCCCAGCATTTT. The complete variable domain, with remaining parts taken from reference TRBV28 and TRBJ1-5, reads DVKVTQSSRYLVKRTGEKVFLECVQDMDHENMFWYRQDPGLGLRLIYFSYDVKMKEKGDIPEGYSVSREKKERFSLILESASTNQTSMYLCASSLLTGSNQPQHFGDGTRLSIL.

This rearrangement joins TRBV27 to TRBJ2-1, with TRBD2 matching over 11 bases. V lost 4 bases, J lost 4 bases, and 12 bases stayed unmatched. The CDR3 length is 18 residues. CDR1 is MNHEY, CDR2 SMNVEV, per germline (reference sequence). CDR3: CASSSSTPTSGSYNEQFF. The DNA for the CDR3 is TGTGCCAGCAGTTCGTCAACGCCAACTAGCGGGAGTTACAATGAGCAGTTCTTC.

This rearrangement joins TRBV10-1 to TRBJ2-1; 10 bases line up with TRBD2. V shed 4 bases and J 7 bases; nucleotides not matched to a gene: 10. The CDR3 contains 16 residues. CDR1 and CDR2 (germline): WNHNN, SYGVQD (reference sequence). Here the CDR3 reads CASSGTSGGNRNEQFF. In DNA form, the CDR3 reads TGCGCCAGCAGTGGGACTAGCGGTGGGAATAGGAATGAGCAGTTCTTC.

The chain joins TRBV7-2 to TRBJ2-1; TRBD2 matches 8 bases. CDR1 and CDR2 (germline): SGHTA, FQGNSA. The CDR3 is made up of 15 amino acids. Trimming took 0 bases from V and 6 from J; bases not matched to a gene: 4. The CDR3 DNA sequence: TGTGCCAGCAGCTTAGCGGGACTAGGGACCAATGAGCAGTTCTTC. This sequence encodes CASSLAGLGTNEQFF.

The rearrangement links TRBV20-1 to TRBJ2-3, with 7 positions matching TRBD2. Germline lookup yields CDR1 DFQATT and CDR2 SNEGSKA (reference sequence). CDR3 length: 15 residues. After removal of 3 bases from V and 0 bases from J, the junction contained 6 bases not matched to a gene. CDR3 in amino acids: CSASSSGFSTDTQYF. CDR3 bases: TGCAGTGCTAGTTCTAGCGGTTTTAGCACAGATACGCAGTATTTT.

V is TRBV11-2 and J is TRBJ2-1; D is possibly TRBD2 (5 bases). The germline V and J ends were trimmed by 5 bases and 2 bases, with 16 bases remaining between them. Germline V lookup: CDR1 SGHAT, CDR2 FQNNGV. CDR3 size: 16 residues. CDR3 sequence reads: CASSPPRGPTYNEQFF. CDR3 nucleotide sequence: TGTGCCAGCAGCCCTCCCCGAGGGCCTACCTACAATGAGCAGTTCTTC.

V is TRBV2 and J is TRBJ2-4; 9 bases fit TRBD1. CDR3 length: 19 residues. Germline values: CDR1 SNHLY, CDR2 FYNNEI. V gave up 6 bases and J gave up 0 bases; unmatched junction bases: 15. CDR3 in DNA: TGTGCCAGCAGCACGCCGGGACAGGGAACCCCTCTAGCCAAAAACATTCAGTACTTC. Protein product: CASSTPGQGTPLAKNIQYF.

This chain connects TRBV5-1 to TRBJ2-7; TRBD1 matches 7 bases. Unmatched junction bases numbered 10, after V lost 3 bases and J lost 7 bases. Germline CDR1 reads SGHRS; CDR2 reads YFSETQ. The CDR3 has 14 residues. The CDR3 DNA follows: TGCGCCAGCAGCTCGGGACAGATGACGGGGGAGCAGTACTTC. Amino acids: CASSSGQMTGEQYF.

The V gene is TRBV7-2, the J gene TRBJ2-1, with 14 bases that match TRBD2. This CDR3 comprises 17 residues. Per germline, CDR1 SGHTA and CDR2 FQGNSA. The V gene end was trimmed by 4 bases and the J gene end by 0 bases; junction bases not matched to a gene: 2. The CDR3 region is CASSWTSGRFSYNEQFF. CDR3 sequence (DNA): TGTGCCAGCAGCTGGACTAGCGGGAGGTTCTCCTACAATGAGCAGTTCTTC. The full variable domain, in which reference TRBV7-2 and TRBJ2-1 provide the parts outside the CDR3, is GAGVSQSPSNKVTEKGKDVELRCDPISGHTALYWYRQSLGQGLEFLIYFQGNSAPDKSGLPSDRFSAERTGGSVSTLTIQRTQQEDSAVYLCASSWTSGRFSYNEQFFGPGTRLTVL.